Sequencing of this T cell receptor beta chain was carried out in a study of blood T cell repertoires in COVID-19 (dated by TCRdb to 2020 to 2021). A note on the overall study: Samples from collaborators originated in the United States, Italy and Spain and spanned both the acute and convalescent phases of COVID-19. The material from the prospective study consisted of cDNA or gDNA derived from T cells, B-cell-depleted T cells, or PBMCs. Deeply sampled blood TCRbeta repertoires from subjects exposed to, actively infected with, or recovered from COVID-19 were included in the dataset. The repertoires were released in a freely available public database intended as a resource for research on the immune response to SARS-CoV-2. Samples came from the ongoing ImmuneRACE study (first 160 participants) plus 1,254 subjects from 6 global collaborators. Nearly every sample came with metadata listing a de-identified subject ID, COVID-19 status, age in years and sex. Where available, HLA class I and class II types were taken from metadata supplied by the sample provider and were not determined by assay-based typing. Broader findings and caveats from the paper: How much clinical and demographic metadata was included differed by source and by participant, and the metadata was provided uncurated.

In the prospective study, participants were about 18 to 95 years old, resided in about two dozen geographic areas of the United States, and were enrolled through a virtual design. To assign participants to cohorts, the prospective study relied on clinical history that participants themselves reported in a screening survey and a study questionnaire. Exposed participants had been in contact with someone with a PCR-confirmed or clinician-diagnosed COVID-19 case within 2 weeks of study entry. In the prospective study, whole blood, serum and a nasopharyngeal or oropharyngeal swab were collected from each participant by mobile phlebotomists. Participants in the prospective study had the option to provide additional blood draws and questionnaires over a 2-month period. Blood samples from the prospective study were shipped frozen or at room temperature prior to DNA extraction. The germline V gene gives CDR1 as KGHSH and CDR2 as LQKENI. From cysteine to phenylalanine, the CDR3 is 17 amino acids long. The entry retains the CDR3 DNA only, 51 bases that are in frame from base 1. V is cut by 6 bases and J by 1 base, and the space between the germline ends is 21 bases.

This clone was observed a single time. There is no known antigen for this receptor. Base qualities are not at hand, and no much larger clone is one base apart. TCRbeta CDR3 regions were amplified from genomic DNA using the immunoSEQ Assay, a bias-controlled multiplex PCR. The authors' pipeline ran thus. Nucleated cell counts per sample were estimated from amplification of reference gene primers within the assay. Sequence reads were collapsed and filtered to measure the absolute abundance of every unique TCRbeta CDR3 rearrangement. Productive Simpson clonality was computed per sample as the square root of Simpson's diversity index over productive rearrangements. Not all clones reach the TCRdb copy of this immuneACCESS table, which keeps in-frame sequences only. Checked studies attribute under half of the gap to unresolved V genes and leave the rest unexplained. Clonal size and the V and J genes are those of that table, whereas D and trimming came from the DNA. This sample is represented by about 430,000 clones; 70% to 90% of them were singletons. The ten largest clones capture less than 1.5% of the sample.

The sequence derives from a woman aged 18-29 years who had been exposed to COVID-19. The sequence links TRBV18 to TRBJ1-1; a weak D assignment points to TRBD1 (5 bases agree). Material: PBMCs or T cells enriched from blood (not recorded which). The CDR3 reads as follows: CASSVGPHRTSNTEAFF. The nucleotide sequence reads TGTGCCAGCTCCGTGGGTCCCCACAGGACCTCGAACACTGAAGCTTTCTTT.